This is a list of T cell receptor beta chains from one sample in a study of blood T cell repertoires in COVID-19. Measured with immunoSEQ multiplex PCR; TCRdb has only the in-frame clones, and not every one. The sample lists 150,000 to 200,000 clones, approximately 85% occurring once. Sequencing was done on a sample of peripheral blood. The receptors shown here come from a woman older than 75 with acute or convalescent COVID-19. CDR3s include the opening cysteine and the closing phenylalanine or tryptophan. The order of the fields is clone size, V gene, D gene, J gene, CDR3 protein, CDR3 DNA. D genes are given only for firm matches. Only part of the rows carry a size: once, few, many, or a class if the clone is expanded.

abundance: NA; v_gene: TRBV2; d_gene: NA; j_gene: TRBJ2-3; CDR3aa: CASSGTVFTDTQYF; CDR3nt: TGTGCCAGCAGTGGAACGGTCTTCACAGATACGCAGTATTTT
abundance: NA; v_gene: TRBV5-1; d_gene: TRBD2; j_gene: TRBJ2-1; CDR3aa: CASSLARGLAGGPYNEQFF; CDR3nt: TGCGCCAGCAGCTTGGCAAGGGGGCTAGCGGGGGGCCCCTACAATGAGCAGTTCTTC
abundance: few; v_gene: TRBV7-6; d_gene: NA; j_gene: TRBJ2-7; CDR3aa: CASSAGEPYEQYF; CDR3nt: TGTGCCAGCAGCGCAGGGGAACCCTACGAGCAGTACTTC
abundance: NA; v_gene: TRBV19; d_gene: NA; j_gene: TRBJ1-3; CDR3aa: CASSPGVGDPTGNTIYF; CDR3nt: TGTGCCAGTAGTCCGGGAGTAGGGGACCCAACTGGAAACACCATATATTTT
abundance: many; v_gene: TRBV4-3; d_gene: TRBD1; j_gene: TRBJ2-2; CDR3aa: CASSQDHEGAGTGELFF; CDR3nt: TGCGCCAGCAGCCAAGATCACGAGGGGGCAGGGACCGGGGAGCTGTTTTTT
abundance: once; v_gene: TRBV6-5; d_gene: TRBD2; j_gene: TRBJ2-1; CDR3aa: CASTPPGGGYNEQFF; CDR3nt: TGTGCCAGCACTCCCCCCGGGGGGGGTTACAATGAGCAGTTCTTC
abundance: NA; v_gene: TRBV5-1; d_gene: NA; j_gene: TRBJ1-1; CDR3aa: CASSSLGNTEAFF; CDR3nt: TGCGCCAGCAGTTCGCTCGGGAACACTGAAGCTTTCTTT
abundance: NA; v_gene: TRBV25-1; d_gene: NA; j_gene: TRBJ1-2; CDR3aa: CASSIRAPTGYGYTF; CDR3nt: TGTGCCAGCAGTATCCGTGCACCAACGGGCTATGGCTACACCTTC
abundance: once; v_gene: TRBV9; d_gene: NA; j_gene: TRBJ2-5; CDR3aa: CASSPRGGGPKGTQYF; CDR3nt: TGTGCCAGCAGCCCACGAGGAGGAGGGCCTAAGGGGACCCAGTACTTC
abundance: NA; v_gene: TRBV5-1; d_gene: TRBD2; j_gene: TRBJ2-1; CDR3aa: CASSSPLIRSGGNEQFF; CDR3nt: TGCGCCAGCAGCTCCCCGCTGATTCGGTCGGGGGGCAATGAGCAGTTCTTC
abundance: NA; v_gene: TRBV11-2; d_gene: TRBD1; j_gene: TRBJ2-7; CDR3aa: CASSWGQGNYEQYF; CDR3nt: TGTGCCAGCAGCTGGGGACAGGGAAACTACGAGCAGTACTTC
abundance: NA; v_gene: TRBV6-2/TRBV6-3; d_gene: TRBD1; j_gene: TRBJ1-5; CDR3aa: CASSLGTVSQPQHF; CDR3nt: TGTGCCAGCAGTCTCGGGACAGTGAGCCAGCCCCAGCATTTT
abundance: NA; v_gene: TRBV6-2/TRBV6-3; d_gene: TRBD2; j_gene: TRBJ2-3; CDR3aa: CASRPSGGTTHTQYF; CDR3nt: TGTGCCAGCAGGCCTAGCGGGGGGACAACCCATACGCAGTATTTT
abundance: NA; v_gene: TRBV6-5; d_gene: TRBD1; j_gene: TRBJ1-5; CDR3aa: CASKGQYSNQPQHF; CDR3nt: TGTGCCAGCAAGGGACAGTATAGCAATCAGCCCCAGCATTTT
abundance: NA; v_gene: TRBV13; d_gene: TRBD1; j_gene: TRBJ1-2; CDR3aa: CASSLGHLGQGLFGYTF; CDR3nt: TGTGCCAGCAGCTTGGGACATCTGGGACAGGGTTTATTTGGCTACACCTTC
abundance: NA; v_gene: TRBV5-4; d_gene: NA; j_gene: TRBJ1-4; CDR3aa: CASSLTGRDEKLFF; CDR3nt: TGTGCCAGCAGCTTGACAGGGCGCGATGAAAAACTGTTTTTT
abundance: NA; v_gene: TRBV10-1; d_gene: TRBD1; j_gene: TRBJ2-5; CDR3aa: CATHKTRARRQGWFQETQYF; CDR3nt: TGCGCCACCCACAAGACCCGGGCTCGGAGACAGGGTTGGTTCCAAGAGACCCAGTACTTC
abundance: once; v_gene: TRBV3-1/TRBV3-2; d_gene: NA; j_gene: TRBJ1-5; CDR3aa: CASSQDGSQPQHF; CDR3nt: TGTGCCAGCAGCCAAGATGGGAGTCAGCCCCAGCATTTT
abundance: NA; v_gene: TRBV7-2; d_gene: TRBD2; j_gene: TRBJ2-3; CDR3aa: CASSLDTSGGYTQYF; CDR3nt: TGTGCCAGCAGCTTAGACACTAGCGGGGGTTATACGCAGTATTTT
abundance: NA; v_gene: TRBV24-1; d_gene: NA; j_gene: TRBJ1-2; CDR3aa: CATSDFNNNYGYTF; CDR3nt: TGTGCCACCAGTGATTTTAATAATAACTATGGCTACACCTTC
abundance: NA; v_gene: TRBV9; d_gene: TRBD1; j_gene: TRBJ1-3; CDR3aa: CASSVARTGVGNTIYF; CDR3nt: TGTGCCAGCAGCGTAGCTAGGACAGGGGTCGGAAACACCATATATTTT
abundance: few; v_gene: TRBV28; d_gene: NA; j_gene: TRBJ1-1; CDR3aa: CASTYGGGAEAFF; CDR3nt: TGTGCCAGCACCTATGGGGGGGGAGCTGAAGCTTTCTTT
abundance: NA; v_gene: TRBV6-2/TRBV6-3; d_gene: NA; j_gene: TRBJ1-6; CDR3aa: CASSGGVDSPLHF; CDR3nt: TGTGCCAGCAGCGGGGGGGTGGATTCACCCCTCCACTTT
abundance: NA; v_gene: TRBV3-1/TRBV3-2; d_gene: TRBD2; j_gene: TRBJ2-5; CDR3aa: CASSQEIRASGRVGEGQYF; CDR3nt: TGTGCCAGCAGCCAAGAAATTAGGGCTAGCGGGAGAGTGGGGGAGGGCCAGTACTTC
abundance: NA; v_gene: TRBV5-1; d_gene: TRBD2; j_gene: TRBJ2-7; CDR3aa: CASLPGGTFSYEQYF; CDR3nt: TGCGCCAGCCTCCCGGGGGGGACTTTTTCCTACGAGCAGTACTTC
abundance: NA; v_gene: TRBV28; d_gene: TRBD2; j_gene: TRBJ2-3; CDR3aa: CASSLTSGSTDTQYF; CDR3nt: TGTGCCAGCAGTTTGACTAGCGGGAGCACAGATACGCAGTATTTT